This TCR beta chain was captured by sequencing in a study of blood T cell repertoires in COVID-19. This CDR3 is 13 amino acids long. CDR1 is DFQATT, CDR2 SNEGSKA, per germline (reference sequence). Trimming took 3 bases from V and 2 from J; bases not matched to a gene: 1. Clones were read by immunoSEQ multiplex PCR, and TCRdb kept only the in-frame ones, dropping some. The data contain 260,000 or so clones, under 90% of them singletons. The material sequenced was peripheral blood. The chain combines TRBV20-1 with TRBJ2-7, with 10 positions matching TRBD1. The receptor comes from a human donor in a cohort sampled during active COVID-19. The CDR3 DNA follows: TGCAGTGCTAGTGGACAGGGGGCCTACGAGCAGTACTTC. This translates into CSASGQGAYEQYF.